This TCR beta chain was retrieved from a study of blood T cell repertoires in COVID-19. Participant reports of clinical history set cohort assignment. This CDR3 has 15 amino acids. Trimming took 0 bases from V and 5 from J, leaving 14 bases between them. CDR1 is SGHRS and CDR2 is YFSETQ in the germline V gene. Some clones are missing from TCRdb's copy, which holds only in-frame ones; the method was immunoSEQ multiplex PCR. The table lists 150,000 to 200,000 clones, more than 75% of them singletons. Sequenced material: PBMCs or T cells enriched from blood (not recorded which). This sequence originates from a woman aged 45-65 years who had recovered from COVID-19. The chain uses TRBV5-1 and TRBJ2-5; D possibly corresponds to TRBD1 (5 bases). CDR3 in amino acids: CASSLAGLWGETQYF. Here the CDR3 DNA reads TGCGCCAGCAGCTTGGCGGGTTTATGGGGCGAGACCCAGTACTTC. Based on the CDR3 plus reference TRBV5-1 and TRBJ2-5, the full variable domain is KAGVTQTPRYLIKTRGQQVTLSCSPISGHRSVSWYQQTPGQGLQFLFEYFSETQRNKGNFPGRFSGRQFSNSRSEMNVSTLELGDSALYLCASSLAGLWGETQYFGPGTRLLVL.